A selection of T cell receptor beta chains follows, all from one sample in a study of blood T cells in healthy people across ages. One entry per CDR3 protein, called by TCRdb with MiXCR from the 5' RACE reads. Among around 1,500,000 distinct CDR3 sequences, roughly 40% were seen once, and the ten largest hold around 8%. Sequencing was performed on blood. The receptors stem from a young woman in good health. The CDR3 runs from the conserved cysteine through the conserved F or W. D genes are given only for firm matches. The size of a clone is reported for some rows only, either as once, few or many, or as a class for expanded clones.

j_call v_call clone_size d_call cdr3_nt cdr3_aa
TRBJ1-4 TRBV5-1 NA TRBD1 TGCGCCAGCAGCTTGGAGTACCAGGGGGCGAATGAAAAACTGTTTTTT CASSLEYQGANEKLFF
TRBJ2-3 TRBV20-1 few TRBD2 TGCAGTGCTAGAGCACTAATCCGCGGGGGATCTAGCACAGATACGCAGTATTTT CSARALIRGGSSTDTQYF
TRBJ1-1 TRBV20-1 NA NA TGCAGTGCTAGAGAAGCGGGAGGCACTGAAGCTTTCTTT CSAREAGGTEAFF
TRBJ2-3 TRBV11-2 once TRBD2 TGTGCCAGCAGCACGCACGGGGCGGGGGTCACAGATACGCAGTATTTT CASSTHGAGVTDTQYF
TRBJ2-1 TRBV5-1 NA NA TGCGCCAGCAGGAAACTAGTCAGTGAGCAGTTCTTC CASRKLVSEQFF
TRBJ2-3 TRBV20-1 few TRBD2 TGCAGTGCTAGAGATGGTCCCCTAGCGGGCCCTGGAACAGATACGCAGTATTTT CSARDGPLAGPGTDTQYF
TRBJ1-5 TRBV27 NA NA TGTGCCAGCAGAGGGGGAGGCCAGCCCCAGCATTTT CASRGGGQPQHF
TRBJ1-2 TRBV25-1 many NA TGTGCCAGCAGTGGGAACTATGGCTACACCTTC CASSGNYGYTF
TRBJ1-5 TRBV28 NA NA TGTGCCAGCAGATCGAGTGGGCAGGGCAGCAATCAGCCCCAGCATTTT CASRSSGQGSNQPQHF
TRBJ2-7 TRBV6-1 NA TRBD1 TGTGCCAGCAGTGGGATACCGGGACAGGGGGCCGAGCAGTACTTC CASSGIPGQGAEQYF
TRBJ2-5 TRBV7-2 few TRBD2 TGTGCCAGCAGCTTTTCCCTGGGCGGGGGGCAGTACTTC CASSFSLGGGQYF